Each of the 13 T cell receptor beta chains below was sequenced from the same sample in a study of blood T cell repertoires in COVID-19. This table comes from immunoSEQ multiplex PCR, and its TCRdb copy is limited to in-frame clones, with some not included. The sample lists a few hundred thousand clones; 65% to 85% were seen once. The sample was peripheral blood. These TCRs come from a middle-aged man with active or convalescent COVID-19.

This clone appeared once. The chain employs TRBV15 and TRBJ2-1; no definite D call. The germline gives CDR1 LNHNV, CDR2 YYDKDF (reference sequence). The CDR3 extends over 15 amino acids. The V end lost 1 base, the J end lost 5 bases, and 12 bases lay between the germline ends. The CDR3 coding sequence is TGTGCCACCAGCAGAGGGGCAGCCGTCGACAATGAGCAGTTCTTC. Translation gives CATSRGAAVDNEQFF.

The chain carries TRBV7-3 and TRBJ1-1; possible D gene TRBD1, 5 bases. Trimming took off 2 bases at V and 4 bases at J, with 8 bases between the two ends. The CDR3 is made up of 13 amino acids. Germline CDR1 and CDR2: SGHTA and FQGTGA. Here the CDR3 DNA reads TGTGCCAGCAGCTTAGGGCAGGGCACTGAAGCTTTCTTT. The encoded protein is CASSLGQGTEAFF.

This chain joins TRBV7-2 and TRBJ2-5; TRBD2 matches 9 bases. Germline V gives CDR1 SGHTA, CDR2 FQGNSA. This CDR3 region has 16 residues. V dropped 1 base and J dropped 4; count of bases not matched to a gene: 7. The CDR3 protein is CASSLGLVLAGETQYF. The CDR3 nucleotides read TGTGCCAGCAGCTTAGGTTTAGTACTAGCGGGAGAGACCCAGTACTTC.

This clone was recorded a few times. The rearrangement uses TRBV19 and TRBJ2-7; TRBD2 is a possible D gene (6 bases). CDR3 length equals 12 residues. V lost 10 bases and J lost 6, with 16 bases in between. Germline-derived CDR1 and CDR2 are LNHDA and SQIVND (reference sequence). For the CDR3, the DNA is TGTGCCACCGGGGAGCAGGGAGGCGAGCAGTACTTC. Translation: CATGEQGGEQYF.

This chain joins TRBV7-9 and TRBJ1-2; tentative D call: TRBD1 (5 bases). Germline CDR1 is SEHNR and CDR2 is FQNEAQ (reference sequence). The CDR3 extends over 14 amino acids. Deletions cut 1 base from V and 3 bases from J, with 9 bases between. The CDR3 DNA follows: TGTGCCAGCAGCTTAGATGGGGCCCACTATGGCTACACCTTC. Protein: CASSLDGAHYGYTF.

CDR3: CASSPGGQGYGYTF. In DNA form, the CDR3 reads TGTGCCAGCAGCCCAGGGGGACAGGGGTATGGCTACACCTTC. The chain joins TRBV27 to TRBJ1-2, with 10 bases fitting TRBD1. Germline CDR1 and CDR2: MNHEY and SMNVEV (reference sequence). This CDR3 region has 14 residues. V gave up 6 bases and J gave up 5 bases; unmatched junction bases: 6.

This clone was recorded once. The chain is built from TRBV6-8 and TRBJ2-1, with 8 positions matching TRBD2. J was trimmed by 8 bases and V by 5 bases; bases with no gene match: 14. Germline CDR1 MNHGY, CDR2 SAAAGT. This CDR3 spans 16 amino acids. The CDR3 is CASSKKRGHSVDEQFF. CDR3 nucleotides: TGTGCCAGCAGTAAAAAGCGGGGGCACTCGGTGGATGAGCAGTTCTTC.

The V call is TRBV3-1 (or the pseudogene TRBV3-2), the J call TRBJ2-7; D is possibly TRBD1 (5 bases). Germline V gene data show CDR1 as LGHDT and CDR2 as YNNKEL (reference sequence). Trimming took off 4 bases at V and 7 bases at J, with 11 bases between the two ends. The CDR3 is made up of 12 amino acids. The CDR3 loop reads CASSLGHLEQYF. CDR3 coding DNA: TGTGCCAGCAGCCTCGGACACTTAGAGCAGTACTTC.

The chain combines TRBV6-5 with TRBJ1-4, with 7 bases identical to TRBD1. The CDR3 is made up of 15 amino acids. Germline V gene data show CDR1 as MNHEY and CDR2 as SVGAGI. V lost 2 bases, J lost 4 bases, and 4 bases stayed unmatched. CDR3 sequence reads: CASSYGDRLNEKLFF. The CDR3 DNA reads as TGTGCCAGCAGTTACGGGGACAGACTTAATGAAAAACTGTTTTTT.

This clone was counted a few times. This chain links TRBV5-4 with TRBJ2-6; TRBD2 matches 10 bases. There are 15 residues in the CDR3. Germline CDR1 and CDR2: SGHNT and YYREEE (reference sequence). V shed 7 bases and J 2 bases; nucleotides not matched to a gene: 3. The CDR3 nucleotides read TGTGCCAGCCGGAGCGGGAGGGCTGGGGCCAACGTCCTGACTTTC. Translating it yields CASRSGRAGANVLTF.

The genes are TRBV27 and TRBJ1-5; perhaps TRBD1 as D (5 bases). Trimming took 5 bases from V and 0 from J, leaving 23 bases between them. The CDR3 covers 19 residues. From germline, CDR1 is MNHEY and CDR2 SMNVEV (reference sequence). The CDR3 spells CASSPAGLGAGDSNQPQHF. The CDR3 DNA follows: TGTGCCAGCAGTCCCGCGGGGCTGGGAGCGGGGGATAGCAATCAGCCCCAGCATTTT.

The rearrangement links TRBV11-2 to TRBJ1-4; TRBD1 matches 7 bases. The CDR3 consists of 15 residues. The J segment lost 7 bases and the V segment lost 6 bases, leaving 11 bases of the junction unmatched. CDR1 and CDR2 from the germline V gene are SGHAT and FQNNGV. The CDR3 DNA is TGTGCCAGCAGATTCGAGGGGGCGGGGACTGAAAAACTGTTTTTT. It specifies CASRFEGAGTEKLFF. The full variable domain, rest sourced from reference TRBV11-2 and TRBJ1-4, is EAGVAQSPRYKIIEKRQSVAFWCNPISGHATLYWYQQILGQGPKLLIQFQNNGVVDDSQLPKDRFSAERLKGVDSTLKIQPAKLEDSAVYLCASRFEGAGTEKLFFGSGTQLSVL.

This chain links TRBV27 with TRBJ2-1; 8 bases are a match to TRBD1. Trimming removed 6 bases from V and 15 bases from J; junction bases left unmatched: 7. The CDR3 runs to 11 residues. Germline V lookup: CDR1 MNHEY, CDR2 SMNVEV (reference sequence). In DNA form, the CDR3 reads TGTGCCAGCAGCCCAGGACAGGGAAGGTTCTTC. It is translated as CASSPGQGRFF.